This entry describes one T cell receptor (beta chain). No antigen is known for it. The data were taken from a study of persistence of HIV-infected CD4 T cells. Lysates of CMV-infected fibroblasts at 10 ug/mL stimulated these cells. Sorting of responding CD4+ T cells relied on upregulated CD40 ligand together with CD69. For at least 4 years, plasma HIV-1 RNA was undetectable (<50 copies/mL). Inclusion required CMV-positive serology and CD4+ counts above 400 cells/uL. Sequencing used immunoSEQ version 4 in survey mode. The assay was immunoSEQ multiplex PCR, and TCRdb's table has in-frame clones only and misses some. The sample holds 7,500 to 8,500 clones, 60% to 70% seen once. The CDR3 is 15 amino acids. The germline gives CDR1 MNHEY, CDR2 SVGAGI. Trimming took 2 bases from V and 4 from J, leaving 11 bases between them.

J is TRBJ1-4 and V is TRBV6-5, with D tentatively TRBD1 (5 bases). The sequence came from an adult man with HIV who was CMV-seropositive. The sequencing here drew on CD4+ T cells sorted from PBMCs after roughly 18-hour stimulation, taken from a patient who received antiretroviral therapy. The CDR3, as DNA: TGTGCCAGCAGTTACCAGGGAGAAGTTAATGAAAAACTGTTTTTT. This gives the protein CASSYQGEVNEKLFF.